These 11 T cell receptor beta chains originate from one sample sequenced in a study of T cell changes during pregnancy in multiple sclerosis. Sequencing was performed with immunoSEQ multiplex PCR; in TCRdb, only in-frame clones are kept and a portion is missing. The data show 38,000 or so clones, with 75% to 95% seen just once and more than 0.4% held by the top ten. Specimen: CD4+ T cells from peripheral blood mononuclear cells, collected in the third trimester of pregnancy. The origin of the receptors is a female donor with multiple sclerosis, enrolled in a pregnancy study.

The chain employs TRBV7-9 and TRBJ2-7; TRBD2 is a possible D gene (5 bases). Trimming removed 5 bases at V and 5 bases at J, with 16 bases between. Germline CDR1 SEHNR, CDR2 FQNEAQ (reference sequence). The CDR3 consists of 14 residues. CDR3 amino acids: CASSPSAGLNEQYF. The CDR3 region has the DNA TGTGCCAGCAGCCCCTCTGCGGGCCTAAACGAGCAGTACTTC.

This clone has only one observation. This chain connects TRBV10-3 to TRBJ1-2; 9 bases are shared with TRBD1. Germline CDR1 is ENHRY and CDR2 is SYGVKD. The V segment lost 2 bases and the J segment 8 bases; nucleotides outside the gene matches: 12. The CDR3 spans 16 residues. CDR3 nucleotide sequence: TGTGCCATCAGTGAGAATAAGGGACAGGGTCCAGAGGGCTACACCTTC. This translates into CAISENKGQGPEGYTF.

The rearrangement uses TRBV4-3 and TRBJ2-3, with D perhaps TRBD2 (6 bases). Trimming removed 0 bases from V and 6 bases from J, with 19 bases in between. Germline V lookup: CDR1 LGHNA, CDR2 YSLEER. This CDR3 has 17 residues. The CDR3 bases are TGCGCCAGCAGCCAAGAATCGCGGGGAGTGGTATTGGATACGCAGTATTTT. Amino acids: CASSQESRGVVLDTQYF.

The count of this clone is one. The gene calls are TRBV7-3 and TRBJ1-1, with D perhaps matching TRBD1 (5 bases). Trimming took 2 bases from V and 1 from J, leaving 5 bases between them. Germline CDR1 SGHTA, CDR2 FQGTGA. This CDR3 region has 13 residues. The CDR3 sequence is CASSLDRNTEAFF. CDR3 DNA: TGTGCCAGCAGCTTAGACAGGAACACTGAAGCTTTCTTT. Drawing the rest from reference TRBV7-3 and TRBJ1-1, the complete variable domain is GAGVSQTPSNKVTEKGKYVELRCDPISGHTALYWYRQSLGQGPEFLIYFQGTGAADDSGLPNDRFFAVRPEGSVSTLKIQRTERGDSAVYLCASSLDRNTEAFFGQGTRLTVV.

This chain uses TRBV11-2 with TRBJ2-1; 10 bases agree with TRBD2. The junction had 7 bases not matched to a gene; V was cut back by 1 base and J by 10 bases. The CDR3 extends over 15 amino acids. Germline V gives CDR1 SGHAT, CDR2 FQNNGV. This CDR3 reads CASSLGGLAGVEQFF. DNA of the CDR3: TGTGCCAGCAGCTTAGGTGGGCTAGCGGGAGTCGAGCAGTTCTTC.

The chain is built from TRBV5-6 and TRBJ2-1; TRBD2 agrees at 8 bases. J was trimmed by 4 bases and V by 0 bases; bases with no gene match: 3. The CDR3 extends over 15 amino acids. Per the germline V gene, CDR1 is SGHDT and CDR2 is YYEEEE. For the CDR3, the DNA is TGTGCCAGCAGCTTGGGTAGCGGGAAATACAATGAGCAGTTCTTC. Translation: CASSLGSGKYNEQFF.

The genes are TRBV7-3 and TRBJ2-3; 8 bases align to TRBD2. The CDR3 is made up of 14 amino acids. Germline lookup yields CDR1 SGHTA and CDR2 FQGTGA. The ends lost 5 bases at V and 9 bases at J; junction bases unmatched: 10. The DNA for the CDR3 is TGTGCCAGCAGCCCCGGACTAGCATCAGGGACGCAGTATTTT. Encoded protein: CASSPGLASGTQYF.

The chain couples TRBV2 to TRBJ1-1; D is possibly TRBD1 (6 bases). CDR3 length: 15 residues. Germline V lookup: CDR1 SNHLY, CDR2 FYNNEI. The ends were cut back, 9 bases at V and 10 bases at J, with 27 bases in the middle. In DNA form, the CDR3 reads TGTGCCAGGGCCCTGAAAGGCAGGGGACAAAATAGAGCTTTCTTT. It specifies CARALKGRGQNRAFF.

The J gene is TRBJ1-1, the V gene TRBV7-3; no clear D. Trimming removed 1 base at V and 4 bases at J, with 16 bases between. The CDR3 length is 16 residues. Germline-derived CDR1 and CDR2 are SGHTA and FQGTGA. CDR3: CASSLIRPGWVTEAFF. The CDR3 DNA is TGTGCCAGCAGCTTAATCCGCCCGGGTTGGGTCACTGAAGCTTTCTTT.

The chain couples TRBV5-1 to TRBJ1-4, with D possibly being TRBD1 (5 bases). Germline V CDR1 and CDR2: SGHRS, YFSETQ. Trimming took 7 bases from V and 7 from J, leaving 17 bases between them. This CDR3 spans 14 amino acids. CDR3 DNA sequence: TGCGCCAGCGGGACTTCGGGTAGGCGTGAAAAACTGTTTTTT. Its translation: CASGTSGRREKLFF.

The chain combines TRBV5-1 with TRBJ2-3, with 10 bases aligning to TRBD2. The CDR3 loop spans 14 amino acids. Germline CDR1 is SGHRS and CDR2 is YFSETQ. J lost 4 bases, V lost 7 bases, and 6 bases had no gene match. CDR3: CASAGLAISDTQYF. CDR3 bases: TGCGCCAGCGCGGGACTAGCGATATCAGATACGCAGTATTTT.